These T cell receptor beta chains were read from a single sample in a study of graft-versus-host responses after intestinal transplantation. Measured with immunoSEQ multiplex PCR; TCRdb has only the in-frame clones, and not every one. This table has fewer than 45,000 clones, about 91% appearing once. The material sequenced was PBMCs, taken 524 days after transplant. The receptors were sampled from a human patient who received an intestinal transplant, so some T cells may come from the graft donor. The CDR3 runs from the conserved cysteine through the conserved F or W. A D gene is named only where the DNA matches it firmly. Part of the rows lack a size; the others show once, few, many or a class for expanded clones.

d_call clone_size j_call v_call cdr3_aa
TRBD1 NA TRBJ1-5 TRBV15 CATSREGQGYQPQHF
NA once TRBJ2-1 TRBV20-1 CSARINEQFF
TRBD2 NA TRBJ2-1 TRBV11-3 CASSLGGSSYNEQFF
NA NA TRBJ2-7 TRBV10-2 CASSDPRGEWPDEQYF
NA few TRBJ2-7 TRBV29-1 CSVLYSSYEQYF
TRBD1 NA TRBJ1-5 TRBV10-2 CASGTGHNQPQHF
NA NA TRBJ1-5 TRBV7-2 CASSFDGDNNQPQHF
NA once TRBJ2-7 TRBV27 CASRGDSPSYEQYF
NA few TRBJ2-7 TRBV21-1 CASSLGGTGHEQYF
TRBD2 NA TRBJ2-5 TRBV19 CASSPSTSRRETQYF
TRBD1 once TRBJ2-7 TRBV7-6 CASSLSGQPYEQYF
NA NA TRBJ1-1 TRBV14 CASSPPGRSLMNTEAFF
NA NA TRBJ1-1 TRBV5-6 CASSLLGEAFF
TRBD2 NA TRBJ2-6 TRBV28 CASSWVRAGGLGGANVLTF
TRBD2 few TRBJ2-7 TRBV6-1 CASSELAGEGYEQYF
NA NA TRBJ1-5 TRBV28 CASSRRSNQPQHF
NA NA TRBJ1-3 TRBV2 CASYFGTTGNTIYF
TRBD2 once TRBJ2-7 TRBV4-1 CASSQDRTSVSYEQYF
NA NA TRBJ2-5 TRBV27 CASSIRGGTETQYF
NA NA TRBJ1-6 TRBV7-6 CASSLVPRGASDSPLHF
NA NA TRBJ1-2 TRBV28 CASTWDQVYTF
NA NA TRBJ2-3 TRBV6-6 CASSYGLRDTQYF
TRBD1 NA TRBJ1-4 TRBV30 CAWSTPGGDDEKLFF
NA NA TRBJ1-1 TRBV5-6 CASSLPQGEAFF
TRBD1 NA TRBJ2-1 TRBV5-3 CASSLGTANNEQFF
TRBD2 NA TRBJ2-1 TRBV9 CASSVRLAGEQFF